This entry concerns a single T cell receptor (beta chain). The sample belongs to a study of blood T cell repertoires in COVID-19. V was clipped by 4 bases and J by 2 bases; unmatched bases: 5. This CDR3 has 16 amino acids. Germline V gene sequence: CDR1 KGHDR, CDR2 SFDVKD. Produced via immunoSEQ multiplex PCR; TCRdb's table is partial and in-frame only. The data show approximately 330,000 clones, roughly 90% seen once. Sample: peripheral blood. The V call is TRBV24-1, the J call TRBJ2-2; TRBD2 matches at 8 bases. The source is a woman between 50 and 59 years old with active or convalescent COVID-19. In DNA, the CDR3 is TGTGCCACCAGTGACTCGGGGGGGCCTAACACCGGGGAGCTGTTTTTT. It yields the protein CATSDSGGPNTGELFF.